The rows below give T cell receptor beta chains drawn from one sample of a study of cytomegalovirus exposure and HLA in healthy donors. Generated by immunoSEQ multiplex PCR, the TCRdb table keeps only in-frame clones and is missing some. The data contain 210,000 or so clones, more than 60% of them seen just once; the ten biggest clones take up 2.7%. Input material: PBMCs. The receptors come from a woman aged 55-69 years in good health and CMV-seropositive. CDR3s include the opening cysteine and the closing phenylalanine or tryptophan. D genes are given only for firm matches. Clone size, where shown, is once, few, many, or a class for clones that have expanded.

V	size	J	D	DNA	CDR3
TRBV7-3	-	TRBJ1-1	-	TGTGCCAGCAGCTCCCGGACAGCCTCCAACACTGAAGCTTTCTTT	CASSSRTASNTEAFF
TRBV5-1	-	TRBJ2-5	TRBD1	TGCGCCAGCAGCTCGGGACAGGATGGGGAGACCCAGTACTTC	CASSSGQDGETQYF
TRBV7-2	-	TRBJ2-2	TRBD1	TGTGCCAGCAGCTCCGTCTTCGGGACAGGGCACGGGGAGCTGTTTTTT	CASSSVFGTGHGELFF
TRBV7-7	-	TRBJ2-2	TRBD2	TGTGCCAGCAGCTTAGATGCAGGACTAGCGGACCTGAACACCGGGGAGCTGTTTTTT	CASSLDAGLADLNTGELFF
TRBV30	-	TRBJ1-2	-	TGTGCCTGGAGCCCCCTGCTAATCGGGGGCTACACCTTC	CAWSPLLIGGYTF
TRBV11-3	-	TRBJ2-2	TRBD1	TGTGCCAGCGGCCTGGGACAGGGGAATACCGGGGAGCTGTTTTTT	CASGLGQGNTGELFF
TRBV7-9	-	TRBJ1-1	-	TGTGCCAGCAGCTTAGCGGGGGGGTCAATAGAGAACACTGAAGCTTTCTTT	CASSLAGGSIENTEAFF
TRBV6-6	few	TRBJ1-1	TRBD1	TGTGCCAGCAGTTACGGACAGGGGGTCACTGAAGCTTTCTTT	CASSYGQGVTEAFF
TRBV6-1	-	TRBJ2-2	TRBD1	TGTGCCAGCAGTGCGACAGGGGCTTACACCGGGGAGCTGTTTTTT	CASSATGAYTGELFF
TRBV7-3	-	TRBJ2-1	TRBD1	TGTGCCAGCAGCCCCCCCGGGACAGTCAATGATGAGCAGTTCTTC	CASSPPGTVNDEQFF